The T cell receptor (beta chain) under discussion was sequenced for a study of immune evolution from preneoplasia to lung adenocarcinoma (dated by TCRdb to 2020 to 2023). A note on the overall study: HLA loss of heterozygosity was observed in approximately 6.5%, 16% and 36% of AIS, MIA and ADC lesions, respectively, and was not observed in any AAH lesions. Resected precursor lesions (AAH, AIS, MIA) and invasive adenocarcinomas were compared with paired morphologically normal lung tissue. The immune data were combined with whole exome sequencing and methylation data from the same cohort of nodules. Sample size was based on specimen availability rather than a prior power calculation. POLYSOLVER was used to infer class I HLA alleles from exome data, and LOHHLA was used to detect allele-specific HLA loss. A total of over 50 patients contributed TCR sequencing data. Immune contexture across lung adenocarcinoma precursors and invasive adenocarcinoma was profiled using immune gene expression, TCR sequencing and multiplex immunofluorescence. The overall cohort comprised about 57 patients with pulmonary nodules who underwent surgical resection. According to the study, 80 to 130 samples were used for TCR sequencing.

Trimmed from V: 0 bases; trimmed from J: 4 bases; junction bases lacking a gene match: 3. The CDR3 spans 15 residues, from the cysteine through the phenylalanine. The read is trimmed to its CDR3 DNA, 45 bases read in frame from base 1. The germline V gene encodes CDR1 MNHNS and CDR2 SASEGT. The patients had resection in Japan or China between 2014 and 2017. Two lung cancer pathologists independently confirmed the histologic diagnosis of each case on H&E slides. To enrich premalignant or tumor cells for nucleic acid extraction, macro-dissection was performed after pathologic assessment. The AllPrep DNA/RNA FFPE Kit was used to isolate DNA from FFPE tissue. Using the immunoSEQ hsTCRbeta Kit, TCR beta CDR3 regions were sequenced from DNA. In the source study's methods: The ImmunoSEQ Analyzer was used to analyse the TCR sequencing data. T cell clonality was defined as 1 minus Pielou's evenness, calculated on productive rearrangements. The inverse Simpson index, applied to productive templates, was used to measure T cell diversity. T cell density was defined as TCR beta template counts normalized to usable DNA, with usable DNA estimated by amplification and sequencing of housekeeping genes. Two-sided Kruskal-Wallis tests were used to compare TCR metrics between histologic stages. Here the immuneACCESS table is served through TCRdb, limited to in-frame sequences with V and J called. Missing clones are a known gap in these copies; in checked studies unresolved V genes cover under half, and the rest lacks a known reason. The D gene and trimming were derived from the DNA, and the V and J assignments and clone size from that table. Here the sample has approximately 12,000 clones; roughly 85% occur a single time. The ten most abundant clones make up roughly 3.6% of the sample.

General findings and caveats noted by the study authors: KRAS-mutant nodules showed the highest T cell clonality compared with EGFR-mutant or double wild-type lesions. The findings reflected association rather than direct causation, and larger cohorts with long-term follow-up and longitudinal biopsies were considered necessary. Clonality was highest in normal lung, while later-stage lesions appeared to have lower clonality but higher T cell density and diversity. Because all patients were from Japan and China, applicability to Western populations was uncertain. Normal lung had the highest top T cell clone frequencies, which appeared to decline progressively from AAH through AIS, MIA and invasive adenocarcinoma.

With regard to this clone: Its antigen is still unknown. No much larger clonotype is one base removed from it; base qualities were not supplied.

The source material was FFPE invasive lung adenocarcinoma tissue. The sample's cell subset or site label, in plain terms: frankly invasive lung adenocarcinoma (ADC). Recombination joined TRBV6-1 with TRBJ2-1; TRBD1 fits 7 bases in the junction. This clonotype was obtained from a person aged 65-85 years with invasive lung adenocarcinoma. Here is the DNA: TGTGCCAGCAGTGAAGCGACAGGGCCTTACAATGAGCAGTTCTTC. The resulting protein is CASSEATGPYNEQFF.